Below, 13 T cell receptor beta chains from the same sample are listed, as sequenced in a study of blood T cell repertoires in COVID-19. TCRdb keeps only in-frame clones here, not all; method: immunoSEQ multiplex PCR. The sample contains about 27,000 clones, about 80% of which appear only once. The sample was peripheral blood. Receptors were obtained from a man between 65 and 85 years old with acute or convalescent COVID-19.

V usage is TRBV6-1 and J usage is TRBJ1-2; D possibly corresponds to TRBD1 (6 bases). The CDR3 has 15 amino acids. V was shortened by 3 bases and J by 0 bases, with 11 bases between the two germline ends. Germline V gene lookup returns CDR1 MNHNS and CDR2 SASEGT. The CDR3 sequence is CASSEDSPTNYGYTF. CDR3 DNA: TGTGCCAGCAGTGAGGACAGCCCAACTAACTATGGCTACACCTTC.

V gene TRBV28 combines with J gene TRBJ2-5; 10 bases agree with TRBD1. The CDR3 extends over 16 amino acids. V lost 6 bases to trimming and J lost 10 bases; unmatched junction nucleotides: 17. Germline V gene data show CDR1 as MDHEN and CDR2 as SYDVKM. The CDR3: CASSSPPGQGIGSQYF. The CDR3 DNA sequence: TGTGCCAGCAGCTCCCCGCCGGGACAGGGGATCGGGAGCCAGTACTTC.

This chain joins TRBV19 and TRBJ1-2, with unresolved D. Trimming removed 5 bases at V and 7 bases at J, with 20 bases between. This CDR3 has 15 residues. Germline V gene data show CDR1 as LNHDA and CDR2 as SQIVND (reference sequence). The CDR3 loop is CASSSLRGGGGGYTF. Written as DNA, the CDR3 is TGTGCCAGTAGTTCCCTGAGAGGAGGCGGAGGTGGCTACACCTTC.

V usage is TRBV9 and J usage is TRBJ2-1; 9 bases are shared with TRBD2. CDR3 length equals 17 residues. The trim removed 1 base at V and 4 bases at J, leaving 9 bases unmatched. Germline loops: CDR1 SGDLS, CDR2 YYNGEE. The CDR3: CASSVNPRGGGYNEQFF. Here the CDR3 DNA reads TGTGCCAGCAGCGTAAACCCCCGCGGGGGGGGATACAATGAGCAGTTCTTC.

This clone was picked up one time. V is TRBV29-1 and J is TRBJ1-4; D remains ambiguous. Germline lookup yields CDR1 SQVTM and CDR2 ANQGSEA. Trimming took off 6 bases at V and 0 bases at J, with 8 bases between the two ends. The CDR3 totals 13 residues. The CDR3 loop reads CSVGVATNEKLFF. In nucleotides, the CDR3 is TGCAGCGTGGGAGTTGCAACTAATGAAAAACTGTTTTTT. Based on the CDR3 plus reference TRBV29-1 and TRBJ1-4, the full variable domain is SAVISQKPSRDICQRGTSLTIQCQVDSQVTMMFWYRQQPGQSLTLIATANQGSEATYESGFVIDKFPISRPNLTFSTLTVSNMSPEDSSIYLCSVGVATNEKLFFGSGTQLSVL.

This chain links TRBV24-1 with TRBJ1-5, with D uncertain. V was cut by 0 bases and J by 0 bases, with 8 bases left in between. The CDR3 has 16 amino acids. CDR1 and CDR2 from the germline V gene are KGHDR and SFDVKD. CDR3 residues: CATSDLPGVSNQPQHF. CDR3 nucleotides: TGTGCCACCAGTGATTTGCCCGGAGTTAGCAATCAGCCCCAGCATTTT.

J is TRBJ1-6 and V is TRBV19, with D hard to call. Between the trimmed V and J ends, which lost 3 bases and 1 base, there was a span of 7 bases. The CDR3 runs 15 residues. Germline V gives CDR1 LNHDA, CDR2 SQIVND (reference sequence). The chain's CDR3 is CASSMRGSYNSPLHF. The CDR3 region has the DNA TGTGCCAGTAGTATGCGGGGTTCCTATAATTCACCCCTCCACTTT.

This clone was recorded only once. The chain is built from TRBV7-3 and TRBJ2-6; no clear D. The V gene's germline CDR1 is SGHTA and CDR2 FQGTGA. V lost 1 base and J 3 bases, leaving 4 bases between the germline ends. The CDR3 spans 14 residues. The CDR3 DNA reads as TGTGCCAGCAGCTTAATCCATGGGGCCAACGTCCTGACTTTC. It is translated as CASSLIHGANVLTF.

This clone was picked up one time. The gene calls are TRBV25-1 and TRBJ2-7, with 11 bases matching TRBD2. The CDR3 has 17 amino acids. Trimming removed 7 bases from V and 0 bases from J; junction bases left unmatched: 11. Germline V gene lookup returns CDR1 MGHDK and CDR2 SYGVNS. The CDR3 DNA reads as TGTGCCAGCACCCTAGGGGGAGGGACTAGCGGCTCCTACGAGCAGTACTTC. This gives the protein CASTLGGGTSGSYEQYF.

The chain couples TRBV7-2 to TRBJ2-2, with 8 bases that match TRBD2. Germline CDR1 and CDR2: SGHTA and FQGNSA. The CDR3 is 15 amino acids. Unmatched junction bases numbered 8, after V lost 5 bases and J lost 6 bases. CDR3 in DNA: TGTGCCAGCAGCGTATGGACTAGCCAGGCCGGGGAGCTGTTTTTT. As protein: CASSVWTSQAGELFF.

This chain links TRBV3-1 (or the pseudogene TRBV3-2) with TRBJ2-7, with 11 nucleotides matching TRBD2. Germline V gene data show CDR1 as LGHDT and CDR2 as YNNKEL (reference sequence). The CDR3 is made up of 15 amino acids. The V and J ends lost 6 bases and 2 bases, in that order; junction bases with no gene match: 6. The CDR3 region is CASRITSGGTYEQYF. The CDR3, as DNA: TGTGCCAGCAGAATCACTAGCGGGGGAACCTACGAGCAGTACTTC.

The chain employs TRBV27 and TRBJ2-5, with 11 positions matching TRBD2. The CDR3 is 15 amino acids. The trim removed 3 bases at V and 5 bases at J, leaving 5 bases unmatched. The V gene's germline CDR1 is MNHEY and CDR2 SMNVEV (reference sequence). The CDR3 here is CASSFLIAGGETQYF. As DNA, the CDR3 is TGTGCCAGCAGTTTTCTCATAGCGGGAGGGGAGACCCAGTACTTC.

The V gene is TRBV10-1, the J gene TRBJ1-2, with 7 bases that match TRBD1. The CDR3 is 12 residues long. Per the germline V gene, CDR1 is WNHNN and CDR2 is SYGVQD (reference sequence). The ends lost 6 bases at V and 5 bases at J; junction bases unmatched: 3. CDR3 sequence reads: CASSDREYGYTF. The CDR3 coding sequence is TGCGCCAGCAGCGACAGGGAGTATGGCTACACCTTC.